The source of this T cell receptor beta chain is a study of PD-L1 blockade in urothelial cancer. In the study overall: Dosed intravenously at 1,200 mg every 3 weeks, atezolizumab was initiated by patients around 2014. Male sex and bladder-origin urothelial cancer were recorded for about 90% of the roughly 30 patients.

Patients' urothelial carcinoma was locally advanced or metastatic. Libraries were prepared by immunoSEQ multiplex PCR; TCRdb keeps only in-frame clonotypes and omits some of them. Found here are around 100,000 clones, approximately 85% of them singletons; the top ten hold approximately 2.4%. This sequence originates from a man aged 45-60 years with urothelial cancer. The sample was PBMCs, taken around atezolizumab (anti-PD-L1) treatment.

CDR3 bases: TGTGCCACCTGGACGCCCGGATACGGGGACTATGGCTACACCTTC. This encodes CATWTPGYGDYGYTF. The rearrangement links TRBV19 to TRBJ1-2; D gene unclear. In germline, CDR1 is LNHDA, CDR2 SQIVND (reference sequence). Trimming took 10 bases from V and 3 from J, leaving 21 bases between them. This CDR3 contains 15 residues.